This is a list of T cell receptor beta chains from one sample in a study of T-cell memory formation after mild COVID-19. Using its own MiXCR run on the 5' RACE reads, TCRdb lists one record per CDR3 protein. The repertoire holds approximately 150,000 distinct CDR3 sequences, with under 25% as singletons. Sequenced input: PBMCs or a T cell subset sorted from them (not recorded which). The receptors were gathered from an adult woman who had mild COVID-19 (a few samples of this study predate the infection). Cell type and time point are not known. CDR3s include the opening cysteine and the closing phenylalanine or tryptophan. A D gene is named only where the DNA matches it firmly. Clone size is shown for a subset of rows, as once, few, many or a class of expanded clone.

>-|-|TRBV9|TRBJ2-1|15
CASSVASETYNEQFF
TGTGCCAGCAGCGTAGCTAGCGAAACCTACAATGAGCAGTTCTTC
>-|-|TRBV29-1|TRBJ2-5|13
CSVRWDGQETQYF
TGCAGCGTCAGGTGGGACGGACAAGAGACCCAGTACTTC
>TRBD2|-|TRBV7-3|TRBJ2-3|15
CASSAAGLATDTQYF
TGTGCCAGCAGCGCTGCCGGACTAGCGACAGATACGCAGTATTTT
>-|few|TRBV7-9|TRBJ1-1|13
CASSRAAGATAFF
TGTGCCAGCAGTCGAGCGGCTGGGGCAACGGCTTTCTTT
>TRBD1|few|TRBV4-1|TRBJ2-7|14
CASSRTGGKDEQYF
TGCGCCAGCAGTCGGACAGGGGGCAAGGACGAGCAGTACTTC
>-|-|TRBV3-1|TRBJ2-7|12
CASSRGYYEQYF
TGTGCCAGCAGCCGGGGATATTACGAGCAGTACTTC
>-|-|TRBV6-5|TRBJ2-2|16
CASSYEATLRTGELFF
TGTGCCAGCAGTTATGAGGCAACCTTACGTACCGGGGAGCTGTTTTTT
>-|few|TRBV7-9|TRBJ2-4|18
CASSLVKGAVPHKNIQYF
TGTGCCAGCAGCTTAGTTAAAGGGGCCGTCCCACACAAAAACATTCAGTACTTC
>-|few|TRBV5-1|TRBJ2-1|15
CASSFGVSLVNEQFF
TGCGCCAGCAGCTTTGGTGTCTCACTTGTCAATGAGCAGTTCTTC
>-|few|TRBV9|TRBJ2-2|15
CASSLVSDSTGELFF
TGTGCCAGCAGCCTAGTATCGGACAGCACCGGGGAGCTGTTTTTT
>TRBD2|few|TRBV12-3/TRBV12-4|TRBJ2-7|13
CASRSSGRYEQYF
TGTGCCAGCAGGAGTAGCGGGAGGTACGAGCAGTACTTC
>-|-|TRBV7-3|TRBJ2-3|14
CASSTSGGTDTQYF
TGTGCCAGCAGCACATCCGGGGGCACAGATACGCAGTATTTT
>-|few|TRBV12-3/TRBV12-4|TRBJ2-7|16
CASSLRGGLNLYEQYF
TGTGCCAGCAGTTTAAGGGGAGGCCTCAACCTCTACGAGCAGTACTTC
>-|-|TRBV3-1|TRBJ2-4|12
CASSQAGNIQYF
TGTGCCAGCAGCCAAGCGGGAAACATTCAGTACTTC
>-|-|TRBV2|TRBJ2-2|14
CASSLQGSTGELFF
TGTGCCAGCAGCCTCCAAGGGAGTACCGGGGAGCTGTTTTTT
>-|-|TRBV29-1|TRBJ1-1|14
CSVDTGKLNTEAFF
TGCAGCGTTGATACAGGGAAACTGAACACTGAAGCTTTCTTT
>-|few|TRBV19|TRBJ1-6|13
CASSIATFSSLHF
TGTGCCAGTAGTATTGCGACATTCTCATCCCTCCACTTT
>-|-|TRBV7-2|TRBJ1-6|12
CASSSLGSPLHF
TGTGCCAGCAGCTCCCTGGGTTCACCCCTCCACTTT
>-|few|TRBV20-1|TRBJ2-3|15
CSARDSALSTDTQYF
TGCAGTGCTAGAGATTCGGCACTTAGCACAGATACGCAGTATTTT
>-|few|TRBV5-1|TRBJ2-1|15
CASSLGGVVPNEQFF
TGCGCCAGCAGCTTGGGAGGGGTGGTTCCCAATGAGCAGTTCTTC
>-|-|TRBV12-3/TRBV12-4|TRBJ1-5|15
CASSLGQVLNQPQHF
TGTGCCAGCAGTTTGGGGCAGGTCCTCAATCAGCCCCAGCATTTT
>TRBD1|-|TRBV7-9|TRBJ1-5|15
CASSRTGGLDQPQHF
TGTGCCAGCAGCCGTACAGGGGGCCTGGATCAGCCCCAGCATTTT
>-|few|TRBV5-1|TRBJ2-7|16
CASSFNPGPPPYEQYF
TGCGCCAGCAGCTTTAATCCCGGGCCCCCGCCCTACGAGCAGTACTTC
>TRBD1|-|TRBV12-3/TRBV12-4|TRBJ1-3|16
CASSLRGPSSGNTIYF
TGTGCCAGCAGTTTAAGGGGGCCCAGCTCTGGAAACACCATATATTTT
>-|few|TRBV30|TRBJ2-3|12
CAWSVLWDTQYF
TGTGCCTGGAGTGTACTCTGGGATACGCAGTATTTT
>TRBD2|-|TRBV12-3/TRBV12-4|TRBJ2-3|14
CASTRTSGATTQYF
TGTGCCAGCACCCGGACTAGCGGGGCCACTACGCAGTATTTT
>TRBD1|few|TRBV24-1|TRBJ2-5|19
CATSDPPAWTGFLQETQYF
TGTGCCACCAGTGACCCACCGGCCTGGACAGGGTTTTTGCAAGAGACCCAGTACTTC
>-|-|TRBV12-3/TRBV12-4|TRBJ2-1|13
CASSSRRANEQFF
TGTGCCAGCAGTTCCCGGAGGGCCAATGAGCAGTTCTTC
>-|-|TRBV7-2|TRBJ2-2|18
CASSLSGTIARGTGELFF
TGTGCCAGCAGCTTATCCGGGACGATCGCAAGGGGGACCGGGGAGCTGTTTTTT
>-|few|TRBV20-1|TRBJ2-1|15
CSARTPGVTSNEQFF
TGCAGTGCTAGAACCCCGGGAGTAACCTCCAATGAGCAGTTCTTC
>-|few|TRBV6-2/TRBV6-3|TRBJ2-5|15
CASSYRGRDGETQYF
TGTGCCAGCAGTTACAGGGGCAGGGATGGAGAGACCCAGTACTTC
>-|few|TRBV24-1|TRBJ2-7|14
CATSDRRSAYEQYF
TGTGCCACCAGTGATCGCCGATCGGCCTACGAGCAGTACTTC
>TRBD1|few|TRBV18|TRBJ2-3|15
CASSPTGVRTDTQYF
TGTGCCAGCTCACCTACAGGGGTCCGCACAGATACGCAGTATTTT
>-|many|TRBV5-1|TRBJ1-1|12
CASSLRPGEAFF
TGCGCCAGCAGCTTGAGACCGGGTGAAGCTTTCTTT
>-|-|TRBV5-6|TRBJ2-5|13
CASSRSGVETQYF
TGTGCCAGCAGCCGCTCGGGGGTAGAGACCCAGTACTTC
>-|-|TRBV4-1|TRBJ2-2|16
CASSLSGAGVTGELFF
TGCGCCAGCAGCCTTAGTGGGGCCGGGGTCACCGGGGAGCTGTTTTTT
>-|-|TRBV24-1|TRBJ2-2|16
CATSAGGTPHTGELFF
TGTGCCACCAGCGCCGGCGGGACTCCTCACACCGGGGAGCTGTTTTTT
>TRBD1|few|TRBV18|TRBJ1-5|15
CASSQSDRVGQPQHF
TGTGCCAGCTCCCAGTCAGACAGGGTTGGTCAGCCCCAGCATTTT
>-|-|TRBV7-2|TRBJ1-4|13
CASSLGLRGKLFF
TGTGCCAGCAGCTTGGGCCTGCGCGGAAAACTGTTTTTT
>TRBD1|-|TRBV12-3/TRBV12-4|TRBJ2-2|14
CASGWTGTSGELFF
TGTGCCAGCGGATGGACAGGGACGTCCGGGGAGCTGTTTTTT
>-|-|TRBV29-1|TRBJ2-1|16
CSVDEVRDGSYNEQFF
TGCAGCGTTGATGAGGTGAGGGACGGAAGCTACAATGAGCAGTTCTTC
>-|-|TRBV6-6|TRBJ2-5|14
CASSYGLIQETQYF
TGTGCCAGCAGTTACGGGCTAATCCAAGAGACCCAGTACTTC
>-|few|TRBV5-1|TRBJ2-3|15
CASSLVSRSADTQYF
TGCGCCAGCAGCTTGGTTAGCCGGAGCGCAGATACGCAGTATTTT
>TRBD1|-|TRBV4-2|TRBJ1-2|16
CASSQETETTGGGYTF
TGTGCCAGCAGCCAAGAAACCGAGACCACAGGGGGCGGCTACACCTTC
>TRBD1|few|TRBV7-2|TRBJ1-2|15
CASSFTGGNDYGYTF
TGTGCCAGCAGCTTTACAGGGGGTAATGACTATGGCTACACCTTC
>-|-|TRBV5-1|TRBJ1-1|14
CASSFQGVGTEAFF
TGCGCCAGCAGCTTTCAGGGCGTGGGCACTGAAGCTTTCTTT
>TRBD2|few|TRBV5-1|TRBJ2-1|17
CASSLSIRGTPGGEQFF
TGCGCCAGCAGCTTGAGTATCCGGGGGACTCCGGGGGGTGAGCAGTTCTTC
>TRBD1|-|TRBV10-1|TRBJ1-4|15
CAKSVRGTENEKLFF
TGCGCCAAGTCAGTTAGAGGGACAGAAAATGAAAAACTGTTTTTT